A selection of T cell receptor beta chains follows, all from one sample in a study of blood T cell repertoires in COVID-19. Clones were read by immunoSEQ multiplex PCR, and TCRdb kept only the in-frame ones, dropping some. The sample holds roughly 230,000 clones, approximately 80% seen once. The sample was peripheral blood. Source of these receptors: a woman between 50 and 59 years old with acute or convalescent COVID-19. The CDR3 runs from the conserved cysteine through the conserved F or W. The D gene is left open where the match is weak. Clone size, where shown, is once, few, many, or a class for clones that have expanded.

TRBJ1-2 | TRBV5-6 | . | . | TGTGCCAGCAGCCCCTGGCCAGGGGACGATGGCTACACCTTC | CASSPWPGDDGYTF
TRBJ2-2 | TRBV28 | TRBD1 | . | TGTGCCAGCAGTTTAATGACAGGGGGCACCGGGGAGCTGTTTTTT | CASSLMTGGTGELFF
TRBJ2-5 | TRBV29-1 | . | . | TGCAGCGTTTCTGACTTAAACCAAGAGACCCAGTACTTC | CSVSDLNQETQYF
TRBJ1-1 | TRBV7-2 | . | once | TGTGCCAGCAGCACAATCGGACCAGGGAGGACTGAAGCTTTCTTT | CASSTIGPGRTEAFF
TRBJ1-1 | TRBV7-2 | . | . | TGTGCCAGCAGTTCTAGCCGGACAGTTGAAGCTTTCTTT | CASSSSRTVEAFF
TRBJ2-7 | TRBV19 | . | . | TGTGCCAGTACTTTAGGGCGGGGCAACCACGAGCAGTACTTC | CASTLGRGNHEQYF
TRBJ2-2 | TRBV9 | TRBD2 | . | TGTGCCAGCAGCGTAGTGGGACTAGCGGGGGCCCCGCCCGAGGAGCTGTTTTTT | CASSVVGLAGAPPEELFF
TRBJ2-1 | TRBV6-5 | TRBD2 | . | TGTGCCAGCACCCTAACCCTAGCGGTGTACAATGAGCAGTTCTTC | CASTLTLAVYNEQFF
TRBJ1-4 | TRBV5-6 | . | . | TGTGCCAGCAGCCCGGACCCGGGGGCTAATGAAAAACTGTTTTTT | CASSPDPGANEKLFF
TRBJ1-1 | TRBV19 | . | . | TGTGCCAGTAGTGCAGGGTCGGGGAACACTGAAGCTTTCTTT | CASSAGSGNTEAFF
TRBJ2-5 | TRBV24-1 | . | . | TGTGCCACCAGTGATGGACCTACAGGGTACCAAGAGACCCAGTACTTC | CATSDGPTGYQETQYF
TRBJ1-2 | TRBV24-1 | . | . | TGTGCCACCAGTGATTTCGGGGGAAAGAGAAACTATGGCTACACCTTC | CATSDFGGKRNYGYTF
TRBJ1-2 | TRBV19 | . | . | TGTGCCAGTAGTATATCAGGGTTCGGCGGTGGCTACACCTTC | CASSISGFGGGYTF
TRBJ2-2 | TRBV7-8 | TRBD2 | . | TGTGCCAGCAGCTCTAGACTAGCGGGCGACACCGGGGAGCTGTTTTTT | CASSSRLAGDTGELFF
TRBJ1-2 | TRBV6-6 | TRBD1 | once | TGTGCCAGCAGTCCCGACAGGGGCTATGGCTACACCTTC | CASSPDRGYGYTF
TRBJ2-7 | TRBV11-2 | . | . | TGTGCCAGCAGCCCCCTCTACGAGCAGTACTTC | CASSPLYEQYF
TRBJ2-1 | TRBV28 | . | . | TGTGCCAGCAGTTTAAAGAGGTTCTCCTACAATGAGCAGTTCTTC | CASSLKRFSYNEQFF
TRBJ2-5 | TRBV28 | . | . | TGTGCCACGAAGGTGGGGGGGGCCGCGGAGACCCAGTACTTC | CATKVGGAAETQYF
TRBJ2-1 | TRBV19 | . | . | TGTGCCAGTAGTATTTTGTGGAGGGACTCCTACAATGAGCAGTTCTTC | CASSILWRDSYNEQFF
TRBJ2-1 | TRBV6-2/TRBV6-3 | TRBD2 | . | TGTGCCAGCAGTTACTCATTACCGGGACTAGCGGGAGCTGAGCAGTTCTTC | CASSYSLPGLAGAEQFF
TRBJ2-7 | TRBV7-8 | . | . | TGTGCCAGCAGCTTAGAACGGGGGACGGGAACCTACGAGCAGTACTTC | CASSLERGTGTYEQYF
TRBJ2-7 | TRBV12-3/TRBV12-4 | TRBD1 | . | TGTGCCAGCAGGACAGGGGGCTCTTACGAGCAGTACTTC | CASRTGGSYEQYF
TRBJ1-6 | TRBV20-1 | TRBD1 | . | TGCAGTGCGAGTACAGGGGCTACCTCCCTGCCCCTCCACTTT | CSASTGATSLPLHF
TRBJ2-3 | TRBV7-2 | . | . | TGTGCCAGCAGCTTAGCAACTAGCACAGATACGCAGTATTTT | CASSLATSTDTQYF
TRBJ2-6 | TRBV5-1 | . | . | TGCGCCAGCAGCTTGATCACTGGGGCCAACGTCCTGACTTTC | CASSLITGANVLTF
TRBJ1-2 | TRBV15 | TRBD1 | . | TGTGCCACCAGTAGGGTTGACAGGGAAAGCGATGGCTACACCTTC | CATSRVDRESDGYTF
TRBJ1-5 | TRBV7-2 | TRBD1 | . | TGTGCCAGCAGCATCCAGGGGGCGAATCAGCCCCAGCATTTT | CASSIQGANQPQHF
TRBJ2-1 | TRBV5-1 | TRBD2 | . | TGCGCCAGCGGGGCTAGCGGTTACAATGAGCAGTTCTTC | CASGASGYNEQFF
TRBJ2-3 | TRBV29-1 | . | many | TGCAGCGTTGTTCGCGATTCTACTAGCACAGATACGCAGTATTTT | CSVVRDSTSTDTQYF
TRBJ1-1 | TRBV21-1 | . | . | TGTGCCAGCAGCAATAGGCTGGACAGGCACGATCGTGCCCTTAACACTGAAGCTTTCTTT | CASSNRLDRHDRALNTEAFF
TRBJ2-2 | TRBV5-1 | . | . | TGCGCCAGCAAGAGCTTTACGCGGACGAACACCGGGGAGCTGTTTTTT | CASKSFTRTNTGELFF
TRBJ2-3 | TRBV27 | . | . | TGTGCCAGCAGGGGACTGGGACAGATTTCCTCTGGTACGCAGTATTTT | CASRGLGQISSGTQYF
TRBJ1-3 | TRBV28 | . | . | TGTGCCAGCAGTTTGGTTGGGCAGGGCGACTCTGGAAACACCATATATTTT | CASSLVGQGDSGNTIYF
TRBJ2-1 | TRBV6-2/TRBV6-3 | TRBD2 | . | TGTGCCAGCAGCTTGTGGACTAGCGGGGGATACAATGAGCAGTTCTTC | CASSLWTSGGYNEQFF
TRBJ1-3 | TRBV6-6 | . | . | TGTGCCAGCAGTTATTACGGGAGCGCTGGGAACACCATATATTTT | CASSYYGSAGNTIYF
TRBJ1-2 | TRBV30 | . | . | TGTGCCTGGAGTGTATTGGGGGGATCTGGCTACACCTTC | CAWSVLGGSGYTF
TRBJ1-6 | TRBV6-2/TRBV6-3 | TRBD1 | few | TGTGCCAGCAGTTACTTAGGGACAGCCTTCAATTCACCCCTCCACTTT | CASSYLGTAFNSPLHF
TRBJ2-5 | TRBV10-1 | TRBD2 | . | TGCGCCAGCAGTGAGACTAGCGGAGAGACCCAGTACTTC | CASSETSGETQYF
TRBJ2-3 | TRBV7-6 | . | . | TGTGCCAGCACCTCTTCCAGCACAGATACGCAGTATTTT | CASTSSSTDTQYF
TRBJ1-2 | TRBV9 | TRBD1 | . | TGTGCCAGCAGCGCCGACGACAGGGTTTATGGCTACACCTTC | CASSADDRVYGYTF
TRBJ2-1 | TRBV27 | TRBD2 | . | TGTGCCAGCAGTCCGTCGCCACTAGCGGGGAACTACAATGAGCAGTTCTTC | CASSPSPLAGNYNEQFF
TRBJ2-5 | TRBV5-1 | TRBD2 | . | TGCGCCAGCGGGCTAGCGGGGGGGCCAGAGACCCAGTACTTC | CASGLAGGPETQYF
TRBJ2-5 | TRBV30 | . | . | TGTGCCTGGAGTCAAAAATGGGGGCGGGCAGGGCGGAGAGAGACCCAGTACTTC | CAWSQKWGRAGRRETQYF
TRBJ2-3 | TRBV24-1 | TRBD2 | . | TGTGCCACCAGTGATCCTTTAGCGGGGGAGTATGATACGCAGTATTTT | CATSDPLAGEYDTQYF
TRBJ1-2 | TRBV6-2/TRBV6-3 | TRBD1 | . | TGTGCCAGCAGTCCGAGTTCAGGGGGAAATGGCTACACCTTC | CASSPSSGGNGYTF
TRBJ1-1 | TRBV27 | . | . | TGTGCCAGCAGTTACGACAGTGGCGGTGAAGCTTTCTTT | CASSYDSGGEAFF
TRBJ1-2 | TRBV5-6 | TRBD1 | . | TGTGCCAGCAGGTCAGACAGGGGGCATGGCTACACCTTC | CASRSDRGHGYTF
TRBJ2-1 | TRBV4-2 | TRBD2 | . | TGTGCCAGCAGCCGCGGTACGGGGGGTCGAAACAATGAGCAGTTCTTC | CASSRGTGGRNNEQFF
TRBJ1-1 | TRBV3-1/TRBV3-2 | TRBD1 | . | TGTGCCAGCAGCCAGGGGGACAGCATGAACACTGAAGCTTTCTTT | CASSQGDSMNTEAFF
TRBJ2-5 | TRBV18 | . | . | TGTGCCAGCTCACCCAGACAGAGCCCGGGGACCCAGTACTTC | CASSPRQSPGTQYF
TRBJ1-2 | TRBV6-6 | TRBD1 | . | TGTGCCAGCAGTCGGGACAGGGCGCTTGGCTACACCTTC | CASSRDRALGYTF
TRBJ1-1 | TRBV9 | TRBD1 | . | TGTGCCAGCAGCGTAGGGCCCGGGACAGGGGGGGACACTGAAGCTTTCTTT | CASSVGPGTGGDTEAFF
TRBJ1-5 | TRBV2 | . | . | TGTGCCAGCAGTGCGGACCAGGGTGGCAATCAGCCCCAGCATTTT | CASSADQGGNQPQHF